These 7 T cell receptor beta chains originate from one sample sequenced in a study of cytomegalovirus exposure and HLA in healthy donors. PCR was performed using 60 Vbeta and 13 Jbeta primers. TCRdb keeps only in-frame clones here, not all; method: immunoSEQ multiplex PCR. The profile shows 95,000 to 150,000 clones, more than 65% of them singletons. Input material: PBMCs. The receptors were gathered from a human donor in good health.

This chain's CDR3 is CASSLASGSSGNTIYF. The CDR3 nucleotides read TGTGCCAGCAGCTTGGCAAGCGGGTCCTCTGGAAACACCATATATTTT. The V and J genes are TRBV5-6 and TRBJ1-3; D is unclear. The germline gives CDR1 SGHDT, CDR2 YYEEEE. The V gene lost 0 bases and the J gene lost 0 bases, with 10 bases spanning the gap. CDR3 length: 16 amino acids.

The chain uses TRBV28 and TRBJ2-7, with D perhaps matching TRBD2 (5 bases). The CDR3 sequence is 13 residues long. The germline gives CDR1 MDHEN, CDR2 SYDVKM. V lost 5 bases and J 3 bases, leaving 11 bases between the germline ends. The CDR3 spells CASSAPGNYEQYF. Written as DNA, the CDR3 is TGTGCCAGCAGTGCTCCCGGGAACTACGAGCAGTACTTC. The whole variable domain, filled in from reference TRBV28 and TRBJ2-7, reads DVKVTQSSRYLVKRTGEKVFLECVQDMDHENMFWYRQDPGLGLRLIYFSYDVKMKEKGDIPEGYSVSREKKERFSLILESASTNQTSMYLCASSAPGNYEQYFGPGTRLTVT.

The J gene is TRBJ2-5, the V gene TRBV10-3; 7 positions match TRBD2. Trimming took 9 bases from V and 5 from J; bases not matched to a gene: 15. This CDR3 has 15 amino acids. Germline lookup yields CDR1 ENHRY and CDR2 SYGVKD. The CDR3 bases are TGTGCCATTTCTAGACTAGCAAGTAGTTCGGAGACCCAGTACTTC. This translates into CAISRLASSSETQYF.

This clone was observed a handful of times. This chain connects TRBV5-1 to TRBJ1-6, with D perhaps matching TRBD1 (6 bases). CDR3 length: 15 residues. CDR1 is SGHRS, CDR2 YFSETQ, per germline. Trimming took 4 bases from V and 7 from J, leaving 15 bases between them. The CDR3 coding sequence is TGCGCCAGCAGCGCACAGGGTTCATCCAATTCACCCCTCCACTTT. Translation gives CASSAQGSSNSPLHF.

V is TRBV2 and J is TRBJ2-1, with TRBD2 matching 8 bases. This CDR3 is 18 amino acids long. The ends lost 4 bases at V and 3 bases at J; junction bases unmatched: 14. Germline V gene data show CDR1 as SNHLY and CDR2 as FYNNEI. The CDR3 is CASSVATAGTRDYNEQFF. CDR3 in DNA: TGTGCCAGCAGTGTAGCCACGGCCGGGACTAGGGACTACAATGAGCAGTTCTTC.

The chain joins TRBV11-3 to TRBJ2-3; a weak D match, TRBD2 (5 bases). This CDR3 has 16 residues. V was clipped by 5 bases and J by 0 bases, with 15 bases between them. Germline CDR1 reads SGHNT; CDR2 reads YENEEA. The CDR3 nucleotides read TGTGCCAGCAGCCCTTACTCGGGGTACAGCACAGATACGCAGTATTTT. Its protein product is CASSPYSGYSTDTQYF.

This clone was detected only a few times. The chain uses TRBV6-5 and TRBJ1-1; 8 bases map to TRBD1. The trim removed 2 bases at V and 4 bases at J, leaving 0 bases unmatched. The CDR3 runs to 13 residues. Germline assignment: CDR1 MNHEY and CDR2 SVGAGI. CDR3: CASSYGQGTEAFF. CDR3 nucleotide sequence: TGTGCCAGCAGTTACGGACAGGGCACTGAAGCTTTCTTT.